This T cell receptor (beta chain) was captured by sequencing in a study of beta chain features in type 1 diabetes. Across the whole study: The examined sorted cells totaled around 100,000,000 across samples. Study-level findings and limits: Within patients, naive, central memory and Treg TCRB repertoires seemed more similar than within healthy donors.

Purity of each sorted population was above 95%. Turning to this clone: Its specificity is unknown.

The isolated RNA, all of it, was reverse transcribed, so expressed TCRB transcripts were what got sequenced. The repertoire was sequenced with immunoSEQ multiplex PCR; TCRdb's copy has only in-frame clones and lacks some. The table records about 330,000 clones, approximately 10% of them present only once. V was clipped by 1 base and J by 1 base; unmatched bases: 3. Germline CDR1 LGHNA, CDR2 YNFKEQ. The CDR3 sequence is 16 residues long. Sequencing input: naive CD4+ T cells from blood. The chain is built from TRBV4-2 and TRBJ2-1; 8 nucleotides agree with TRBD2. This TCR was sampled from a woman between 25 and 40 years old in good health. CDR3 sequence: CASSQAVAGSYNEQFF. The CDR3 region has the DNA TGTGCCAGCAGCCAAGCGGTAGCGGGATCCTACAATGAGCAGTTCTTC.